The 20 T cell receptor beta chains below all came from one sample that was sequenced in a study of cytomegalovirus exposure and HLA in healthy donors. The PCR ran on 60 Vbeta and 13 Jbeta primers. This table comes from immunoSEQ multiplex PCR, and its TCRdb copy is limited to in-frame clones, with some not included. Among about 140,000 clones listed, 70% to 85% were seen once. The sample comprised PBMCs. The receptors stem from a woman in her forties or fifties in good health and CMV-seropositive.

This clone appeared a few times. The chain employs TRBV7-9 and TRBJ2-1, with 9 bases that match TRBD1. The junction had 6 bases not matched to a gene; V was cut back by 5 bases and J by 4 bases. The CDR3 totals 15 residues. The germline gives CDR1 SEHNR, CDR2 FQNEAQ (reference sequence). The DNA of the CDR3 is TGTGCCAGCAGCCAACAGGGGGCAGGGTACAATGAGCAGTTCTTC. Translated, it gives CASSQQGAGYNEQFF.

The genes are TRBV11-2 and TRBJ1-2; D is uncertain. The CDR3 extends over 17 amino acids. Germline V gives CDR1 SGHAT, CDR2 FQNNGV. V was clipped by 0 bases and J by 2 bases, with 16 bases between them. The CDR3 loop reads CASSLDPVGGPNYGYTF. CDR3 DNA sequence: TGTGCCAGCAGCTTAGATCCTGTAGGAGGGCCGAACTATGGCTACACCTTC.

V gene TRBV29-1 combines with J gene TRBJ1-1; the match to TRBD1 covers 7 bases. CDR3 length: 11 residues. V lost 6 bases and J lost 5; bases outside the gene matches: 3. Germline lookup yields CDR1 SQVTM and CDR2 ANQGSEA. The CDR3 coding sequence is TGCAGCGTCAACAGGGGAACTGAAGCTTTCTTT. It specifies CSVNRGTEAFF.

The chain is built from TRBV23-1 and TRBJ1-1; 8 bases align to TRBD1. TRBV23-1 is designated an ORF whose function remains uncertain. The CDR3 contains 18 residues. J lost 5 bases, V lost 0 bases, and 14 bases had no gene match. CDR3 nucleotide sequence: TGCGCCAGCAGTCAATCGATGCTCAGGGGGCGAATAATAACTGAAGCTTTCTTT. Protein: CASSQSMLRGRIITEAFF.

This chain links TRBV2 with TRBJ2-2, with 13 bases that match TRBD2. The J segment lost 6 bases and the V segment lost 6 bases, leaving 4 bases of the junction unmatched. Germline V gives CDR1 SNHLY, CDR2 FYNNEI. This CDR3 comprises 15 residues. CDR3 sequence (DNA): TGTGCCAGCAGAGGGACTAGCGGGGCCTCCGGGGAGCTGTTTTTT. Translation: CASRGTSGASGELFF.

The chain uses TRBV25-1 and TRBJ2-5; 9 bases agree with TRBD2. The CDR3 is 17 amino acids. V was pared by 0 bases and J by 5 bases, with 10 bases of the junction left unmatched. Looked up from germline, CDR1 is MGHDK and CDR2 is SYGVNS. The CDR3 sequence: CASSEYLDSGGSETQYF. DNA of the CDR3: TGTGCCAGCAGTGAATATCTCGATAGCGGGGGATCGGAGACCCAGTACTTC.

In this sample, this clone turned up once. This chain connects TRBV28 to TRBJ1-2; D unresolved. The germline V gene encodes CDR1 MDHEN and CDR2 SYDVKM. The CDR3 extends over 12 amino acids. The V end lost 5 bases, the J end lost 5 bases, and 9 bases lay between the germline ends. CDR3 bases: TGTGCCAGCAGTCCTCTAGGATATGGCTACACCTTC. Translated: CASSPLGYGYTF.

Comment on this clone: At one boundary the junction diverges from the germline segment, which might be a read error. The rearrangement joins TRBV7-7 to TRBJ2-5; 9 positions match TRBD1. Germline V CDR1 and CDR2: SSHAT, FNYEAQ (reference sequence). This CDR3 contains 17 residues. CDR3 bases: TGTGCTAGCAGCTTAGACATCACAGGGGGCGGAGTAGAGACCCAGTACTTC. Protein sequence: CASSLDITGGGVETQYF.

The chain joins TRBV6-1 to TRBJ2-4, with 8 positions matching TRBD1. This CDR3 spans 16 amino acids. Germline loops: CDR1 MNHNS, CDR2 SASEGT. Germline trimming cut 2 bases from V and 3 bases from J; bases unmatched to any gene: 6. DNA of the CDR3: TGTGCCAGCAGTGAAAACCAGGGGGCGGGCAAAAACATTCAGTACTTC. As protein: CASSENQGAGKNIQYF.

This clone has just one count. This rearrangement joins TRBV2 to TRBJ1-6; no clear D gene. Trimming took 7 bases from V and 6 from J, leaving 16 bases between them. Germline-derived CDR1 and CDR2 are SNHLY and FYNNEI. CDR3 length equals 15 residues. The CDR3 here is CASKDGVPGNSPLHF. Written as DNA, the CDR3 is TGTGCCAGCAAAGACGGGGTCCCCGGTAATTCACCCCTCCACTTT.

This rearrangement joins TRBV28 to TRBJ1-1, with TRBD1 matching over 12 bases. The CDR3 consists of 15 residues. The ends lost 6 bases at V and 4 bases at J; junction bases unmatched: 6. Germline values: CDR1 MDHEN, CDR2 SYDVKM. CDR3 loop: CASSIQGQGATEAFF. The CDR3 bases are TGTGCCAGCAGCATCCAGGGACAGGGGGCCACTGAAGCTTTCTTT.

This chain connects TRBV7-8 to TRBJ2-3, with 7 bases lining up with TRBD1. This CDR3 is 15 amino acids long. After removal of 11 bases from V and 1 base from J, the junction contained 12 bases not matched to a gene. Germline loops: CDR1 SGHVS, CDR2 FQNEAQ. The CDR3 DNA is TGTGCCTGCAAGGGGGCGAGGGTTCGCACAGATACGCAGTATTTT. This sequence encodes CACKGARVRTDTQYF.

This clone was seen only a few times. This chain connects TRBV9 to TRBJ1-2, with D maybe TRBD1 (6 bases). The CDR3 covers 14 residues. CDR1 and CDR2 (germline): SGDLS, YYNGEE. V shed 5 bases and J shed 2 bases, with 13 bases lying between them. CDR3 in amino acids: CASRSGAENYGYTF. The CDR3 region has the DNA TGTGCCAGCAGGTCAGGGGCAGAAAACTATGGCTACACCTTC.

This sequence joins TRBV28 and TRBJ1-2; D gene unclear. Trimming shortened V by 5 bases and J by 3 bases, and 13 bases separated the two germline ends. Germline lookup yields CDR1 MDHEN and CDR2 SYDVKM. The CDR3 extends over 14 amino acids. CDR3 sequence (DNA): TGTGCCAGCAGTCCACCCGGGAACTACTATGGCTACACCTTC. It encodes CASSPPGNYYGYTF.

The chain links TRBV10-3 to TRBJ2-7; 12 positions agree with TRBD2. V dropped 7 bases and J dropped 4; count of bases not matched to a gene: 5. Per germline, CDR1 ENHRY and CDR2 SYGVKD. The CDR3 length is 14 residues. The CDR3 reads CAIKPGLAGYEQYF. The CDR3 nucleotides read TGTGCCATCAAACCGGGACTAGCGGGTTACGAGCAGTACTTC.

The chain has TRBV19 and TRBJ2-7, with 11 bases identical to TRBD1. V shed 4 bases and J 3 bases; nucleotides not matched to a gene: 5. The CDR3 is made up of 15 amino acids. CDR1 is LNHDA and CDR2 is SQIVND in the germline V gene (reference sequence). CDR3 loop: CASSNPGTGGYEQYF. The CDR3 DNA reads as TGTGCCAGTAGTAATCCCGGGACAGGGGGCTACGAGCAGTACTTC.

This clone was observed a handful of times. CDR3 sequence: CASRIRTSQYF. The CDR3 coding sequence is TGTGCCAGCAGAATTAGGACATCGCAGTACTTC. V gene TRBV28 combines with J gene TRBJ2-7, with D possibly TRBD1 on 5 matching bases. V was cut by 6 bases and J by 9 bases, with 12 bases left in between. CDR1 and CDR2 from the germline V gene are MDHEN and SYDVKM. This CDR3 is built from 11 residues.

This clone was seen only a few times. This rearrangement joins TRBV5-5 to TRBJ1-2; 9 bases map to TRBD1. V was clipped by 5 bases and J by 5 bases; unmatched bases: 10. Germline lookup yields CDR1 SGHKS and CDR2 YYEKEE (reference sequence). The length of the CDR3 is 15 residues. The CDR3 region has the DNA TGTGCCAGCAGTAGGGGACAGGGACAGGATTATGGCTACACCTTC. Amino acid sequence: CASSRGQGQDYGYTF.

This clone has more than one count but fewer than ten. V and J are TRBV19 and TRBJ2-1; 9 positions agree with TRBD2. There are 16 residues in the CDR3. Losses at the gene ends were 3 bases for V and 4 bases for J; bases not matched to a gene: 7. Per the germline V gene, CDR1 is LNHDA and CDR2 is SQIVND (reference sequence). CDR3 residues: CASSIVAGESYNEQFF. The CDR3 DNA sequence: TGTGCCAGTAGTATTGTAGCGGGGGAGTCTTACAATGAGCAGTTCTTC.

This clone was counted a single time. As DNA, the CDR3 is TGTGCCAGCAGTGATGACAGGGGGGTCGGATCACCCCTCCACTTT. It encodes CASSDDRGVGSPLHF. The rearrangement joins TRBV2 to TRBJ1-6; 9 bases are shared with TRBD1. V was clipped by 3 bases and J by 10 bases; unmatched bases: 7. Germline V gene data show CDR1 as SNHLY and CDR2 as FYNNEI. This CDR3 is built from 15 residues.